This T cell receptor beta chain emerged from a study of blood T cell repertoires in COVID-19. Looking at the study overall: Sites across the United States, Italy and Spain contributed samples from acute and convalescent COVID-19. From T cells, B-cell-depleted T cells, or PBMCs came the material, which was cDNA or gDNA.

In the original processing: From reference gene primer amplification, estimates of nucleated cell counts were derived. Method: immunoSEQ multiplex PCR; TCRdb's copy keeps in-frame clones and lacks some. V, J and clone size reflect that table, while D and trimming were determined from the DNA. The data show more than 90,000 clones, approximately 88% seen once. The CDR3 consists of 13 residues. Germline CDR1 SGHTA, CDR2 FQGTGA. V lost 5 bases and J 7 bases, leaving 9 bases between the germline ends. The chain is built from TRBV7-3 and TRBJ1-6, with D possibly matching TRBD1 (6 bases). The sequencing input was peripheral blood. The receptor was isolated from a woman between 65 and 79 years old with acute or convalescent COVID-19. CDR3 residues: CASSPDSNSPLHF. CDR3 DNA sequence: TGTGCCAGCAGCCCGGACAGCAATTCACCCCTCCACTTT.